These 14 T cell receptor beta chains originate from one sample sequenced in a study of cytomegalovirus exposure and HLA in healthy donors. 13 Jbeta primers and 60 Vbeta primers were used for the PCR. The data were produced by immunoSEQ multiplex PCR, yet TCRdb's version contains in-frame clones alone and is incomplete. Of about 150,000 clones listed, almost 80% are singletons. Sequenced sample: PBMCs. These receptors all come from a woman aged 30 to 39 in good health and CMV-seronegative.

CDR3 nucleotides: TGTGCCAGCACCGCTTTAGCGGGGGATTACAATGAGCAGTTCTTC. The encoded protein is CASTALAGDYNEQFF. V usage is TRBV6-1 and J usage is TRBJ2-1, with 9 bases matching TRBD2. V was clipped by 7 bases and J by 4 bases; unmatched bases: 8. Germline assignment: CDR1 MNHNS and CDR2 SASEGT. The CDR3 loop spans 15 amino acids.

V is TRBV7-2 and J is TRBJ1-5; D gene unclear. The CDR3 is 14 amino acids. From germline, CDR1 is SGHTA and CDR2 FQGNSA. Deletions cut 1 base from V and 6 bases from J, with 10 bases between. The CDR3 sequence: CASSLDSPAQPQHF. The CDR3 DNA follows: TGTGCCAGCAGCTTAGATAGCCCGGCTCAGCCCCAGCATTTT.

The chain employs TRBV2 and TRBJ2-3, with 10 bases that match TRBD2. This CDR3 comprises 15 residues. Germline CDR1 SNHLY, CDR2 FYNNEI. V trimming: 5 bases; J trimming: 2 bases; junction bases outside the gene matches: 4. The CDR3 DNA reads as TGTGCCAGCAGTCTTAGCGGGGGGAACACAGATACGCAGTATTTT. As protein: CASSLSGGNTDTQYF.

This sequence joins TRBV5-1 and TRBJ2-3; no clear D. This CDR3 has 14 residues. Germline-derived CDR1 and CDR2 are SGHRS and YFSETQ. Deletions cut 5 bases from V and 0 bases from J, with 10 bases between. The CDR3 sequence: CASSRSESTDTQYF. As DNA, the CDR3 is TGCGCCAGCAGTCGTTCAGAAAGCACAGATACGCAGTATTTT.

This clone was observed a few times. This rearrangement joins TRBV27 to TRBJ2-5; no definite D call. Germline CDR1 and CDR2: MNHEY and SMNVEV (reference sequence). Trimming took 3 bases from V and 1 from J, leaving 6 bases between them. This CDR3 contains 13 residues. The CDR3 region is CASSFWAQETQYF. CDR3 DNA: TGTGCCAGCAGTTTTTGGGCCCAAGAGACCCAGTACTTC.

The table lists this clone with a few counts. The J gene is TRBJ1-5, the V gene TRBV10-2, with D perhaps TRBD1 (5 bases). V was trimmed by 1 base and J by 2 bases, leaving 18 bases between them. Germline CDR1 WSHSY, CDR2 SAAADI. The CDR3 is made up of 18 amino acids. The CDR3 loop reads CASSEYGLAQGGNQPQHF. The DNA of the CDR3 is TGCGCCAGCAGTGAGTACGGCCTGGCGCAGGGTGGCAATCAGCCCCAGCATTTT.

A few counts support this clone. The rearrangement links TRBV5-6 to TRBJ2-3; 7 bases match TRBD1. Losses at the gene ends were 3 bases for V and 2 bases for J; bases not matched to a gene: 6. Germline-derived CDR1 and CDR2 are SGHDT and YYEEEE. This CDR3 spans 15 amino acids. The CDR3 sequence: CASSWGTAYTDTQYF. For the CDR3, the DNA is TGTGCCAGCAGCTGGGGGACAGCTTACACAGATACGCAGTATTTT.

Concerning this clone itself: The junction shows a germline mismatch at one end, possibly a read error. V is TRBV7-9 and J is TRBJ1-1; D may be TRBD1 (5 bases). Germline V gives CDR1 SEHNR, CDR2 FQNEAQ (reference sequence). This CDR3 is built from 15 residues. CDR3 in DNA: TGTTCCAGCAGCTTAGTCGCAGGGATGAACACTGAAGCTTTCTTT. This sequence encodes CSSSLVAGMNTEAFF.

The rearrangement uses TRBV10-3 and TRBJ2-7; TRBD2 might be the D (5 bases). The CDR3 is 12 amino acids. Germline V lookup: CDR1 ENHRY, CDR2 SYGVKD. The V gene lost 3 bases and the J gene lost 4 bases, with 7 bases spanning the gap. The CDR3 is CAISDRGYEQYF. The DNA for the CDR3 is TGTGCCATCAGTGATCGGGGATACGAGCAGTACTTC.

The rearrangement joins TRBV4-1 to TRBJ1-2; 8 nucleotides line up with TRBD1. V trimming: 4 bases; J trimming: 4 bases; junction bases outside the gene matches: 8. The CDR3 runs 15 residues. Germline CDR1 reads MGHRA; CDR2 reads YSYEKL. The CDR3 coding sequence is TGCGCCAGCAGCCCAACGTCGGACAGGGCCTATGGCTACACCTTC. It yields the protein CASSPTSDRAYGYTF.

The rearrangement uses TRBV6-5 and TRBJ1-2; TRBD1 matches at 10 bases. CDR3 length equals 15 residues. CDR1 MNHEY and CDR2 SVGAGI come from the germline V gene. Germline trimming cut 6 bases from V and 9 bases from J; bases unmatched to any gene: 13. In DNA form, the CDR3 reads TGTGCCAGCAGCGGGGCGGGACAGGGGATTAGTAGCTACACCTTC. Its protein is CASSGAGQGISSYTF.

This clone was picked up a small number of times. The chain uses TRBV14 and TRBJ1-5, with 7 bases identical to TRBD1. The CDR3 is 14 amino acids. From germline, CDR1 is SGHDN and CDR2 FVKESK. V was pared by 3 bases and J by 1 base, with 0 bases of the junction left unmatched. Here the CDR3 reads CASSQGQSNQPQHF. The CDR3 DNA is TGTGCCAGCAGCCAGGGACAGAGCAATCAGCCCCAGCATTTT.

This chain uses TRBV13 with TRBJ2-7, with 8 bases lining up with TRBD2. Looked up from germline, CDR1 is PRHDT and CDR2 is FYEKMQ (reference sequence). The CDR3 loop spans 14 amino acids. With 6 bases clipped from V and 6 bases from J, the junction kept 10 bases outside the gene matches. The CDR3 here is CASSRDRGGSEQYF. CDR3 nucleotide sequence: TGTGCCAGCAGTAGGGACCGGGGGGGCAGCGAGCAGTACTTC. Full variable domain (rest looked up from reference TRBV13 and TRBJ2-7): AAGVIQSPRHLIKEKRETATLKCYPIPRHDTVYWYQQGPGQDPQFLISFYEKMQSDKGSIPDRFSAQQFSDYHSELNMSSLELGDSALYFCASSRDRGGSEQYFGPGTRLTVT.

J is TRBJ1-2 and V is TRBV10-1; 7 bases match TRBD1. Germline V gene data show CDR1 as WNHNN and CDR2 as SYGVQD (reference sequence). This CDR3 has 14 residues. The J segment lost 1 base and the V segment lost 6 bases, leaving 5 bases of the junction unmatched. CDR3 loop: CASSGDRLNYGYTF. DNA of the CDR3: TGCGCCAGCAGCGGGGACAGACTTAACTATGGCTACACCTTC.